Shown below are 5 T cell receptor beta chains from a single sample sequenced in a study of PD-1 blockade in classical Hodgkin lymphoma. Sequencing was performed with immunoSEQ multiplex PCR; in TCRdb, only in-frame clones are kept and a portion is missing. The table records about 44,000 clones, roughly 65% of them present only once. Described time point: cycle 4 day 1 (C4D1), after more than 5 weeks of nivolumab. Relapses following autologous stem cell transplantation were seen in all patients, with brentuximab vedotin exposure varying. Sequenced here: peripheral blood mononuclear cells (PBMCs), sampled before the fourth cycle of nivolumab. These receptors were taken from a human donor with classical Hodgkin lymphoma.

The sample holds one count of this clone. The DNA of the CDR3 is TGCGCCAGCAGCTTGACAGGGGAATCGGATACGCAGTATTTT. Its protein product is CASSLTGESDTQYF. The chain has TRBV5-1 and TRBJ2-3; 7 bases are shared with TRBD1. Per germline, CDR1 SGHRS and CDR2 YFSETQ. This CDR3 contains 14 residues. Trimming took 1 base from V and 6 from J; bases not matched to a gene: 5. Looking up the rest from reference TRBV5-1 and TRBJ2-3 gives the full variable domain: KAGVTQTPRYLIKTRGQQVTLSCSPISGHRSVSWYQQTPGQGLQFLFEYFSETQRNKGNFPGRFSGRQFSNSRSEMNVSTLELGDSALYLCASSLTGESDTQYFGPGTRLTVL.

The genes are TRBV4-2 and TRBJ2-1; D tentatively fits TRBD1 or TRBD2 (6 bases each). V lost 4 bases and J 12 bases, leaving 19 bases between the germline ends. The germline V gene has CDR1 LGHNA and CDR2 YNFKEQ. CDR3 length equals 14 residues. CDR3 bases: TGTGCCAGCAGCCCCGTAGGGGGAGGTGAGGGGCAGTTCTTC. Amino acid sequence: CASSPVGGGEGQFF.

Concerning this clone itself: Other DNA sequences in this sample translate to the same CDR3. The chain combines TRBV6-5 with TRBJ1-2; TRBD1 is a possible D gene (5 bases). V was cut by 5 bases and J by 0 bases, with 7 bases left in between. Germline CDR1 MNHEY, CDR2 SVGAGI. The CDR3 has 13 amino acids. CDR3 nucleotide sequence: TGTGCCAGCAGTAAAGGGGCTAACTATGGCTACACCTTC. Translated, it gives CASSKGANYGYTF.

The genes are TRBV11-2 and TRBJ2-7, with 7 bases identical to TRBD2. The CDR3 is 14 residues long. CDR1 is SGHAT, CDR2 FQNNGV, per germline. After removal of 0 bases from V and 5 bases from J, the junction contained 4 bases not matched to a gene. CDR3 residues: CASSLEGGKNEQYF. The CDR3 nucleotides are TGTGCCAGCAGCTTAGAGGGGGGGAAAAACGAGCAGTACTTC. Full variable domain (rest looked up from reference TRBV11-2 and TRBJ2-7): EAGVAQSPRYKIIEKRQSVAFWCNPISGHATLYWYQQILGQGPKLLIQFQNNGVVDDSQLPKDRFSAERLKGVDSTLKIQPAKLEDSAVYLCASSLEGGKNEQYFGPGTRLTVT.

V usage is TRBV28 and J usage is TRBJ1-2, with 9 bases fitting TRBD1. Germline-derived CDR1 and CDR2 are MDHEN and SYDVKM. With V trimmed by 3 bases and J by 4 bases, 9 bases remained unmatched. There are 16 residues in the CDR3. The CDR3 region is CASSFVGTGLIYGYTF. CDR3 nucleotide sequence: TGTGCCAGCAGTTTCGTGGGGACAGGGCTCATCTATGGCTACACCTTC.